Below, 28 T cell receptor beta chains from the same sample are listed, as sequenced in a study of identical twins. TCRdb processed the 5' RACE reads anew with MiXCR; each CDR3 protein has one entry. The table records roughly 1.6 million distinct CDR3 sequences, less than 40% of them present only once. Sequencing was performed on cord blood. These TCRs come from a newborn girl in good health.

Remarks on this clonotype: One base away lies a much larger clone, so this may be a sequencing read error. The chain couples TRBV29-1 to TRBJ2-1; TRBD2 matches at 8 bases. The CDR3 runs to 15 residues. Per the germline V gene, CDR1 is SQVTM and CDR2 is ANQGSEA. CDR3 in DNA: TGCAACGTCCGGGGGGGGGCCTTTTCCTACAATGAGCAGTTCTTC. It specifies CNVRGGAFSYNEQFF.

This clonotype was seen a single time. At one of its ends the junction is not consistent with the germline gene, which may arise from a read error. The chain carries TRBV14 and TRBJ2-1, with 9 bases aligning to TRBD2. This CDR3 is 15 amino acids long. Germline V lookup: CDR1 SGHDN, CDR2 FVKESK. The CDR3 region has the DNA TGTGCCGGCAGCCAAGCGTTAGCGGGAGACAATGAGCAGTTCTTC. Its translation is CAGSQALAGDNEQFF. The variable domain in full, completed from reference TRBV14 and TRBJ2-1, reads EAGVTQFPSHSVIEKGQTVTLRCDPISGHDNLYWYRRVMGKEIKFLLHFVKESKQDESGMPNNRFLAERTGGTYSTLKVQPAELEDSGVYFCAGSQALAGDNEQFFGPGTRLTVL.

The chain couples TRBV21-1 to TRBJ2-1; the table's D call TRBD1 went unverified against the DNA. TRBV21-1 is an annotated pseudogene. This CDR3 spans 15 amino acids. CDR3 sequence: CASSVHRGDYNEQFF. DNA for the CDR3: TGTGCCAGCAGCGTACACAGGGGAGACTACAATGAGCAGTTCTTC.

There are a few counts of this clonotype. This chain connects TRBV7-2 to TRBJ1-2, with 8 bases identical to TRBD1. The CDR3 has 15 residues. CDR1 is SGHTA and CDR2 is FQGNSA in the germline V gene. V dropped 1 base and J dropped 4; count of bases not matched to a gene: 5. CDR3 residues: CASSLGTGKGYGYTF. CDR3 coding DNA: TGTGCCAGCAGCTTAGGGACAGGGAAGGGCTATGGCTACACCTTC.

The V call is TRBV28, the J call TRBJ1-2; no reliable D call. Germline V gene sequence: CDR1 MDHEN, CDR2 SYDVKM. The ends were cut back, 3 bases at V and 1 base at J, with 15 bases in the middle. This CDR3 comprises 16 residues. The CDR3 spells CASSFPHTLGNYGYTF. The CDR3 nucleotides read TGTGCCAGCAGTTTCCCCCACACCTTGGGTAACTATGGCTACACCTTC.

This clonotype was observed a few times. One junction end disagrees with the germline gene, perhaps due to a read error. This chain links TRBV29-1 with TRBJ1-2; unclear D gene. CDR3 length equals 13 residues. Germline V gene sequence: CDR1 SQVTM, CDR2 ANQGSEA. The CDR3 region is CSVESEFPYGHTF. Here the CDR3 DNA reads TGCAGCGTTGAATCTGAGTTCCCGTATGGCCACACCTTC.

Details on this clonotype: The conserved final phenylalanine or tryptophan is absent from the CDR3, which likely points to a read error. The DNA of the CDR3 is TGCGCCAGCAGCGGGCAGGACTCCTACGAGCAGTACTAC. Its protein is CASSGQDSYEQYY. The gene calls are TRBV5-1 and TRBJ2-7, with unresolved D. Between the trimmed V and J ends, which lost 4 bases and 0 bases, there was a span of 8 bases. Germline V gene data show CDR1 as SGHRS and CDR2 as YFSETQ. This CDR3 spans 13 amino acids.

The CDR3 nucleotides are TGCGCCAGCAGCTTGGGGATCGGCGGGGTTCGGGCTTACAATGAGCAGTACTTC. Amino acid sequence: CASSLGIGGVRAYNEQYF. The chain recombines TRBV5-1 with TRBJ2-7, with D possibly TRBD2 on 6 matching bases. This CDR3 contains 18 residues. Germline loops: CDR1 SGHRS, CDR2 YFSETQ. Between the trimmed V and J ends, which lost 0 bases and 7 bases, there was a span of 26 bases.

The chain employs TRBV6-5 and TRBJ1-1; unclear D gene. Germline V gene lookup returns CDR1 MNHEY and CDR2 SVGAGI. V lost 7 bases and J lost 1, with 10 bases in between. The CDR3 has 13 residues. The CDR3, as DNA: TGTGCCAGCAACCCACATCGGAACACTGAAGCTTTCTTT. It codes for CASNPHRNTEAFF.

About this clonotype: Sequence at one end of the junction differs from germline and may be a read error. This rearrangement joins TRBV4-2 to TRBJ1-2; the match to TRBD1 covers 7 bases. This CDR3 comprises 16 residues. Looked up from germline, CDR1 is LGHNA and CDR2 is YNFKEQ. CDR3 nucleotides: TGTGGCAGCAGCCATTCGAGACAGGGCGGGAACTATGGCTACACCTTC. Translated, it gives CGSSHSRQGGNYGYTF.

The V call is TRBV12-3 or TRBV12-4, the J call TRBJ2-4; D gene ambiguous. V was clipped by 4 bases and J by 0 bases, with 10 bases between them. This CDR3 has 15 residues. The CDR3 here is CASSSLTLAKNIQYF. Here the CDR3 DNA reads TGTGCCAGCAGTTCTCTAACCCTAGCCAAAAACATTCAGTACTTC.

The chain is built from TRBV18 and TRBJ2-5; no clear D gene. Germline CDR1 is KGHSH and CDR2 is LQKENI. V gave up 2 bases and J gave up 5 bases, with 9 bases separating them. The CDR3 totals 13 residues. As DNA, the CDR3 is TGTGCCAGCTCACCAAGGTCCCGGGAGACCCAGTACTTC. Translated: CASSPRSRETQYF.

This clonotype has at least ten counts. The chain is built from TRBV6-5 and TRBJ2-5; D remains unclear. CDR1 and CDR2 (germline): MNHEY, SVGAGI. This CDR3 comprises 12 residues. Trimming shortened V by 1 base and J by 7 bases, and 7 bases separated the two germline ends. DNA of the CDR3: TGTGCCAGCAGTTACTTTAAGGGGACCCAGTACTTC. Translation: CASSYFKGTQYF.

The table lists this clonotype with a few counts. This rearrangement joins TRBV6-6 to TRBJ2-7; 9 bases line up with TRBD2. The CDR3 has 16 residues. Germline V gives CDR1 MNHNY, CDR2 SVGAGI (reference sequence). Trimming at V came to 2 bases and at J to 2 bases, leaving 7 bases not matched to a gene. CDR3 sequence (DNA): TGTGCCAGCAGTTACCCAACTAGCGGGCGAGCCTACGAGCAGTACTTC. It specifies CASSYPTSGRAYEQYF.

On this clonotype: A much larger clonotype is one base distant, so this may be a read error. The J gene is TRBJ1-2, the V gene TRBV29-1, with 7 nucleotides matching TRBD1. The CDR3 has 12 residues. Germline CDR1 and CDR2: SQVTM and ANQGSEA. The chain's CDR3 is CSVGDRGYGDTF. CDR3 coding DNA: TGCAGCGTTGGGGACAGAGGCTATGGCGACACCTTC.

The CDR3 nucleotides read TGTGCCAGCAGCCCATCCGGGACTAGTTCCAATGAGCAGTACTTC. Protein sequence: CASSPSGTSSNEQYF. The chain employs TRBV11-2 and TRBJ2-1, with 8 bases fitting TRBD2. The DNA end is more similar to TRBJ2-7, so the J call may be wrong. The CDR3 loop spans 15 amino acids. Germline loops: CDR1 SGHAT, CDR2 FQNNGV.

This clonotype was seen many times. J is TRBJ2-3 and V is TRBV9; 9 nucleotides line up with TRBD2. This CDR3 region has 17 residues. The V gene's germline CDR1 is SGDLS and CDR2 YYNGEE. Trimming at V came to 5 bases and at J to 0 bases, leaving 10 bases not matched to a gene. In DNA form, the CDR3 reads TGTGCCAGCAGACCTAGCGGGGCACGTCCTAGCACAGATACGCAGTATTTT. Protein product: CASRPSGARPSTDTQYF.

The CDR3 sequence is CSARTGTGNEKLFF. CDR3 DNA: TGCAGTGCTAGGACCGGGACAGGGAATGAAAAACTGTTTTTT. The chain links TRBV20-1 to TRBJ1-4; 9 bases are a match to TRBD1. The germline V gene encodes CDR1 DFQATT and CDR2 SNEGSKA (reference sequence). The CDR3 is 14 residues long. The J segment lost 5 bases and the V segment lost 3 bases, leaving 4 bases of the junction unmatched.

This clonotype has just a few counts. The V gene is TRBV4-1, the J gene TRBJ2-7; TRBD2 aligns across 12 bases. CDR3 length equals 18 residues. Losses at the gene ends were 3 bases for V and 3 bases for J; bases not matched to a gene: 12. Germline V gene data show CDR1 as MGHRA and CDR2 as YSYEKL. The CDR3 DNA follows: TGCGCCAGCAGCCACATACTCAGGGTGACTAGCGGGAGCTACGAGCAGTACTTC. Its translation: CASSHILRVTSGSYEQYF.

CDR3 in amino acids: CASRAGTRNNEQFF. The CDR3 DNA sequence: TGTGCCAGCAGGGCCGGGACTAGAAACAATGAGCAGTTCTTC. This chain uses TRBV5-6 with TRBJ2-1; 8 bases line up with TRBD2. V was pared by 5 bases and J by 5 bases, with 6 bases of the junction left unmatched. The CDR3 has 14 amino acids. Germline CDR1 and CDR2: SGHDT and YYEEEE.

This clonotype was seen only a few times. The V call is TRBV12-3 or TRBV12-4, the J call TRBJ2-1, with TRBD2 matching over 9 bases. The CDR3 spans 16 residues. With V trimmed by 2 bases and J by 8 bases, 10 bases remained unmatched. CDR3 sequence: CASSLYIAGVGDEQFF. As DNA, the CDR3 is TGTGCCAGCAGTTTATATATAGCGGGAGTTGGGGATGAGCAGTTCTTC.

This clonotype has a handful of counts. The V gene is TRBV29-1, the J gene TRBJ1-5; 9 bases match TRBD1. After removal of 5 bases from V and 5 bases from J, the junction contained 1 base not matched to a gene. CDR3 length: 12 residues. The germline CDR1 and CDR2 sequences are SQVTM and ANQGSEA. CDR3 nucleotides: TGCAGCGTTAGGACAGGGGATCAGCCCCAGCATTTT. It encodes CSVRTGDQPQHF.

This clonotype was seen only a few times. The chain joins TRBV12-3 or TRBV12-4 to TRBJ1-2, with a possible D match to TRBD1 (6 bases). The CDR3 covers 13 residues. Trimming took off 8 bases at V and 4 bases at J, with 14 bases between the two ends. The chain's CDR3 is CASGYRDPYGYTF. DNA of the CDR3: TGTGCCAGCGGATACAGGGACCCCTATGGCTACACCTTC.

The rearrangement uses TRBV4-1 and TRBJ2-2; D is uncertain. The CDR3 consists of 17 residues. V was cut by 1 base and J by 6 bases, with 18 bases left in between. CDR1 is MGHRA and CDR2 is YSYEKL in the germline V gene. CDR3 nucleotides: TGCGCCAGCAGCCAAGTTGGGTTGAAGGGTCATCCCGGGGAGCTGTTTTTT. This gives the protein CASSQVGLKGHPGELFF.

This clonotype was found a few times. The chain employs TRBV2 and TRBJ1-5; D gene unclear. CDR3 size: 14 residues. Germline V gives CDR1 SNHLY, CDR2 FYNNEI. Trimming shortened V by 3 bases and J by 1 base, and 7 bases separated the two germline ends. CDR3 protein: CASSDLDSNQPQHF. DNA of the CDR3: TGTGCCAGCAGTGACCTGGACAGCAATCAGCCCCAGCATTTT.

DNA for the CDR3: TGTGCCAGCAGTCCCGCATGGTCCTACAATGAGCAGTTCTTC. This translates into CASSPAWSYNEQFF. The rearrangement links TRBV27 to TRBJ2-1, with D uncertain. Trimming stripped 5 bases from V and 1 base from J, with 9 bases between. The CDR3 length is 14 residues. The V gene's germline CDR1 is MNHEY and CDR2 SMNVEV (reference sequence).

As to this clonotype: The junction departs from the called germline gene at one end, perhaps through a read error. V gene TRBV20-1 combines with J gene TRBJ2-1; 12 bases fit TRBD2. The CDR3 totals 15 residues. CDR1 is DFQATT, CDR2 SNEGSKA, per germline (reference sequence). CDR3 region: CSATSGGISYNELFF. The DNA of the CDR3 is TGCAGTGCCACTAGCGGGGGGATCTCCTACAATGAGCTGTTCTTC.

The chain links TRBV14 to TRBJ2-3; D gene uncertain. This CDR3 contains 15 residues. Germline V gives CDR1 SGHDN, CDR2 FVKESK. The germline V and J ends were trimmed by 2 bases and 0 bases, with 9 bases remaining between them. DNA for the CDR3: TGTGCCAGCAGCCAATACGCGGAGAGCACAGATACGCAGTATTTT. Encoded protein: CASSQYAESTDTQYF.